This TCR beta chain was obtained from a study of OX40 agonist ivuxolimab in advanced cancers. The table came from immunoSEQ multiplex PCR; TCRdb's copy has only in-frame clones and leaves some out. Of about 71,000 clones in the sample, 70% to 85% were seen once. Study outcomes and limitations: On average, CD8+ T cells showed a greater number of expanded clones than CD4+.

Blood got drawn at baseline, again on cycle 4 day 1, and then on cycle 7 day 1. Turning to this clone: Its antigen is unidentified.

V dropped 7 bases and J dropped 5 bases, with 12 bases sitting between them. The CDR3 sequence is 12 residues long. Per germline, CDR1 SGHRS and CDR2 YFSETQ. The chain uses TRBV5-1 and TRBJ1-1, with a tentative D call TRBD1 (5 bases). This clonotype was obtained from an adult with an advanced solid tumor such as melanoma, head and neck, liver or kidney cancer. The sequenced sample was CD4+ or CD8+ T cells sorted from blood, obtained in a trial of the OX40 agonist ivuxolimab. CDR3 protein: CASQGDLTEAFF. The DNA for the CDR3 is TGCGCCAGCCAAGGGGACTTAACTGAAGCTTTCTTT.